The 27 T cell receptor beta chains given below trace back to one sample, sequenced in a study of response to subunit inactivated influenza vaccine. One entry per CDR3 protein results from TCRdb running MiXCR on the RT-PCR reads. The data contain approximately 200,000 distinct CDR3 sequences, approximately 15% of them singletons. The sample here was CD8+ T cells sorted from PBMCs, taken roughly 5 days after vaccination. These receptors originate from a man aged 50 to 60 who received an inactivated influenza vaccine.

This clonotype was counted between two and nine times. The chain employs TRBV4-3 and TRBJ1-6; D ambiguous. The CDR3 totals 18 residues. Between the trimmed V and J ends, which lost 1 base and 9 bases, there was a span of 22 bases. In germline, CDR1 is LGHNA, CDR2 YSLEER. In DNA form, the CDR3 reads TGCGCCAGCAGCCAAGCCCGGGGTTGGGAGGAGAGTAGTTCACCCCTCCACTTT. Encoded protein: CASSQARGWEESSSPLHF.

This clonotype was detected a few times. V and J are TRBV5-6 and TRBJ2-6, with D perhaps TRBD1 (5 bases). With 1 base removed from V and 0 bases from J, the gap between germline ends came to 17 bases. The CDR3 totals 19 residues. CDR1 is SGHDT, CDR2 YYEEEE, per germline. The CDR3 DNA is TGTGCCAGCAGCTTGTGGTCCCAGGGTCGATACTCTGGGGCCAACGTCCTGACTTTC. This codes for CASSLWSQGRYSGANVLTF.

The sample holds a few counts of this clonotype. Here the CDR3 reads CASSPGRGGSQPQHF. The CDR3 nucleotides are TGTGCCAGCAGTCCCGGACGGGGGGGTAGTCAGCCCCAGCATTTT. The chain employs TRBV2 and TRBJ1-5, with D maybe TRBD1 (5 bases). The length of the CDR3 is 15 residues. The V end was cut by 5 bases, the J end by 6 bases, with 17 bases between. CDR1 and CDR2 from the germline V gene are SNHLY and FYNNEI.

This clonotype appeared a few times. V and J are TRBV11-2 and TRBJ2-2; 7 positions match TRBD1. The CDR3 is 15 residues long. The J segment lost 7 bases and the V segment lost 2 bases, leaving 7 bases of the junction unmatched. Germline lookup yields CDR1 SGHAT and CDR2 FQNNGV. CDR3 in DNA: TGTGCCAGCAGCTTAAGCAGGGGGAACGGCGGGGAGCTGTTTTTT. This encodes CASSLSRGNGGELFF.

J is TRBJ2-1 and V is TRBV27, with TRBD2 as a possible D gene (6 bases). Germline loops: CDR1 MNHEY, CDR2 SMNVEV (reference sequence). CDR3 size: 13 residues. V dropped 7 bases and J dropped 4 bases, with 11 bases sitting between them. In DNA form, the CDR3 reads TGTGCCAGCACCACACTAGCTTACAATGAGCAGTTCTTC. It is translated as CASTTLAYNEQFF.

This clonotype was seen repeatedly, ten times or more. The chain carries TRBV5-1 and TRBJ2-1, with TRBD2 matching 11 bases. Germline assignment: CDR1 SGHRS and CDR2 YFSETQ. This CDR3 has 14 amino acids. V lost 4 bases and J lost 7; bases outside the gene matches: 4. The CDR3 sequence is CASSSTSGGNEQFF. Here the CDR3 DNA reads TGCGCCAGCAGCAGTACTAGCGGGGGTAATGAGCAGTTCTTC.

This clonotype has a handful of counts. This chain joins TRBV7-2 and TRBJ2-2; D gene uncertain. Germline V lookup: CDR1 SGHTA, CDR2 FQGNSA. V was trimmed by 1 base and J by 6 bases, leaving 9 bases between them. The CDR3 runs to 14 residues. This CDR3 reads CASSLDWVAGELFF. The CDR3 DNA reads TGTGCCAGCAGCTTAGACTGGGTCGCCGGGGAGCTGTTTTTT.

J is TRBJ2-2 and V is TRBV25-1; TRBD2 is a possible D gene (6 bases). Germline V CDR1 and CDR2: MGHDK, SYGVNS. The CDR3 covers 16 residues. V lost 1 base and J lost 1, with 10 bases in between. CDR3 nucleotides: TGTGCCAGCAGTGAATTTGGGGGGAAGAACACCGGGGAGCTGTTTTTT. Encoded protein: CASSEFGGKNTGELFF.

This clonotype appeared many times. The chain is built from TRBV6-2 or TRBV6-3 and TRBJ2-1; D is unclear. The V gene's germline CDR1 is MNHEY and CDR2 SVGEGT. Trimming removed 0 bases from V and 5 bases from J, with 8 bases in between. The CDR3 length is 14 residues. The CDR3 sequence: CASSYSVSNNEQFF. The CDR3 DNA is TGTGCCAGCAGTTACTCAGTCAGCAACAATGAGCAGTTCTTC.

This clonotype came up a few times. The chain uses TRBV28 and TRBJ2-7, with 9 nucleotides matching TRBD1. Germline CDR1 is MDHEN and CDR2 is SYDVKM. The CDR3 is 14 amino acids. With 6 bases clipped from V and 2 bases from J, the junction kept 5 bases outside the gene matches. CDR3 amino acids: CASRTQGAAYEQYF. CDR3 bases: TGTGCCAGCAGAACACAGGGGGCTGCCTACGAGCAGTACTTC.

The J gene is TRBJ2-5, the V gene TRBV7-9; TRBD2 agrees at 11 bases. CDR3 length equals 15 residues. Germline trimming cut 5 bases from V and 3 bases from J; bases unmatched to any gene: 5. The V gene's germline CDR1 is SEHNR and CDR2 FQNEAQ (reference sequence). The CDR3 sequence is CASSVTSGVEETQYF. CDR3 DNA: TGTGCCAGCAGCGTGACTAGCGGGGTAGAAGAGACCCAGTACTTC.

The CDR3 nucleotides read TGTGCCACGGGACAGGGATTAGGGGAGCAGTACTTC. It encodes CATGQGLGEQYF. This sequence joins TRBV10-3 and TRBJ2-7; TRBD1 agrees at 9 bases. After removal of 10 bases from V and 7 bases from J, the junction contained 8 bases not matched to a gene. Germline V lookup: CDR1 ENHRY, CDR2 SYGVKD. The CDR3 has 12 residues.

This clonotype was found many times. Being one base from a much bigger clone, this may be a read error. The CDR3 DNA is TGTGCCAGCAGTTCCAATGAGCAGTTCTTC. It specifies CASSSNEQFF. The V and J genes are TRBV12-3 or TRBV12-4 and TRBJ2-1; no firm D call. The V end was cut by 4 bases, the J end by 6 bases, with 1 base between. The CDR3 contains 10 residues.

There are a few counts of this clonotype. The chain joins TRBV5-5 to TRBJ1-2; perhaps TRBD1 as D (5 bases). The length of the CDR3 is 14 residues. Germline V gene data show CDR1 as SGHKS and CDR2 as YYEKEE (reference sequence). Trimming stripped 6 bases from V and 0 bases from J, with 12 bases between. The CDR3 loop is CASTQDSPNYGYTF. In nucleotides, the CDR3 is TGTGCCAGCACCCAAGACAGCCCTAACTATGGCTACACCTTC.

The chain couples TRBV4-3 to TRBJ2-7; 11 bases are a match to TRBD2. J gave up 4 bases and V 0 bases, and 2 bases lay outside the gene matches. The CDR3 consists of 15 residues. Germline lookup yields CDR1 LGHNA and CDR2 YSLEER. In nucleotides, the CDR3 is TGCGCCAGCAGCCAAGATCGACTAGCGGGGTACGAGCAGTACTTC. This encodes CASSQDRLAGYEQYF.

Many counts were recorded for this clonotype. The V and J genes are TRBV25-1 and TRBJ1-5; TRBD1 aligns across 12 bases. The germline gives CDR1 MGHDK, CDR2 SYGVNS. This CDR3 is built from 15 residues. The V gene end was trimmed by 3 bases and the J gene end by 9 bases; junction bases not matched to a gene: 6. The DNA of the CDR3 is TGTGCCAGCAGTGACGGGACAGGGGGCTTGTGGCCCCAGCATTTT. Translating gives CASSDGTGGLWPQHF.

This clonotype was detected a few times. CDR3 sequence: CATSAPGEYNEQFF. CDR3 DNA sequence: TGTGCCACCAGTGCCCCAGGGGAATACAATGAGCAGTTCTTC. J is TRBJ2-1 and V is TRBV24-1; weak D call: TRBD1 (6 bases). The CDR3 covers 14 residues. Germline-derived CDR1 and CDR2 are KGHDR and SFDVKD. Trimming took 5 bases from V and 4 from J, leaving 11 bases between them.

The CDR3 loop is CATSQGEAFF. CDR3 nucleotide sequence: TGTGCCACCTCACAGGGTGAAGCTTTCTTT. The chain joins TRBV6-2 or TRBV6-3 to TRBJ1-1; perhaps TRBD1 as D (6 bases). The CDR3 loop spans 10 amino acids. Germline V lookup: CDR1 MNHEY, CDR2 SVGEGT. V was trimmed by 10 bases and J by 7 bases, leaving 10 bases between them.

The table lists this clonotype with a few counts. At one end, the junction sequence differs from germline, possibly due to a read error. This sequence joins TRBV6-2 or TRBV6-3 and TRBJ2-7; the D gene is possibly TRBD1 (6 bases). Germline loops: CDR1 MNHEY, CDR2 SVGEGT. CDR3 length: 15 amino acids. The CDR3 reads CASSDSGTSGYEQYF. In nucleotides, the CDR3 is TGTGCCAGCAGTGACTCCGGGACAAGCGGCTACGAGCAGTACTTC.

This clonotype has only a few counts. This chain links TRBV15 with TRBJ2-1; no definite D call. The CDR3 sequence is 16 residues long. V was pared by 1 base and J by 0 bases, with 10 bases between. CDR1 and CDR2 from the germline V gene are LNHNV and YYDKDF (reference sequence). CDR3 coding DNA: TGTGCCACCAGCAGAGGAGATCTAAGCTCCTACAATGAGCAGTTCTTC. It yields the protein CATSRGDLSSYNEQFF.

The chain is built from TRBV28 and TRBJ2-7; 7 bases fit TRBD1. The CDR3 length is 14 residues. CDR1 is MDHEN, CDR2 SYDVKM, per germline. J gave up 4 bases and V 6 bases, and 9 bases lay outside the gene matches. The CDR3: CASSPDRVAYEQYF. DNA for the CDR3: TGTGCCAGCAGCCCCGACAGGGTGGCTTACGAGCAGTACTTC.

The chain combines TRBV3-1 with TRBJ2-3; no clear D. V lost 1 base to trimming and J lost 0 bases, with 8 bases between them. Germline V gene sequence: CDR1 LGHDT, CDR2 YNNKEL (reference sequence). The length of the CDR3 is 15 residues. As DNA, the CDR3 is TGTGCCAGCAGCCAAGGCGCGACTAGCACAGATACGCAGTATTTT. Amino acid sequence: CASSQGATSTDTQYF.

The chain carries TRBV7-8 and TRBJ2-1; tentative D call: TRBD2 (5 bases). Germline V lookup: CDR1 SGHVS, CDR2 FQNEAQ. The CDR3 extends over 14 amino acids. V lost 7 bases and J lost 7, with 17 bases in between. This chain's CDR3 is CASTAALAANEQFF. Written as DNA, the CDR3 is TGTGCCAGCACTGCAGCCCTAGCCGCAAATGAGCAGTTCTTC.

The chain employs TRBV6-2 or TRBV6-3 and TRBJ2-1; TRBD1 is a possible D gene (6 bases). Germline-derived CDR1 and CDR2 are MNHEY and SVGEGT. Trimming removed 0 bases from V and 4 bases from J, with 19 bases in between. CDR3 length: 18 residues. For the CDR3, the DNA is TGTGCCAGCAGTTACTCGTTCAGGGGACAATCCCTATACAATGAGCAGTTCTTC. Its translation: CASSYSFRGQSLYNEQFF.

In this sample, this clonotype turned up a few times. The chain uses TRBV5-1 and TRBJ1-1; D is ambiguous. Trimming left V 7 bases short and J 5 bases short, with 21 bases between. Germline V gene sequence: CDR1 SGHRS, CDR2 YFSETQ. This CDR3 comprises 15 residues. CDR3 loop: CASALASVLVTEAFF. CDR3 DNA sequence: TGCGCCAGCGCCTTAGCTTCGGTCCTAGTTACTGAAGCTTTCTTT.

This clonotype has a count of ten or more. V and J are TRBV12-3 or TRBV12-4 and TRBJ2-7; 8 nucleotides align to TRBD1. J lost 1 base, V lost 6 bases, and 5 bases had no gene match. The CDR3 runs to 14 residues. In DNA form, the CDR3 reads TGTGCCAGCAGGATTGGACAGGGATCCTACGAGCAGTACTTC. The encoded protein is CASRIGQGSYEQYF.

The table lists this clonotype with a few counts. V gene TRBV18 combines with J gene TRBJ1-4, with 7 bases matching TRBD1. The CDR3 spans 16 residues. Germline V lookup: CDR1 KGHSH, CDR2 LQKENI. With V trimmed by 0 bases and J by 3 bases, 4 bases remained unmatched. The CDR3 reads CASSPPWDSPNEKLFF. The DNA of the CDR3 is TGTGCCAGCTCACCACCATGGGACAGCCCTAATGAAAAACTGTTTTTT.